This T cell receptor beta chain was recovered during a study of T cell clonotyping in hematopoietic cell transplantation. General study findings and limits: No sorting was done, leaving CD4 and CD8 contributions mixed. Broader posttransplant TCR repertoire diversity was predicted by graft donor and pretransplant recipient Inverse Simpson Index values. Pathologically expanded recipient clonotypes increased progressively from day 30 to day 180 as diversity fell.

Clones were read by immunoSEQ multiplex PCR, and TCRdb kept only the in-frame ones, dropping some. The repertoire has just over 4,000 clones, approximately 95% of them found once; the top ten carry just over 0.9%. Only a few counts were recorded for this clone. As yet, its antigen is unknown. V was cut by 0 bases and J by 4 bases, with 16 bases left in between. This CDR3 has 16 amino acids. Germline CDR1 and CDR2: SGDLS and YYNGEE. The sample consisted of PBMCs, taken 30 days after allogeneic stem cell transplant. The TCR comes from a male patient in his fifties or sixties who had an allogeneic stem cell transplant from a related donor, so the T cells may come from the graft donor. Some clones in this sample may be carry-over from other donors' samples. The chain uses TRBV9 and TRBJ1-1; perhaps TRBD1 as D (5 bases). Here the CDR3 reads CASSVGVGGDGTEAFF. CDR3 nucleotides: TGTGCCAGCAGCGTAGGTGTTGGAGGGGATGGCACTGAAGCTTTCTTT.